This TCR beta chain came from a study of T cells after somatic rescue of genetic block. V shed 6 bases and J shed 1 base, with 9 bases lying between them. The germline gives CDR1 ENHRY, CDR2 SYGVKD. The CDR3 covers 13 residues. Assay used: immunoSEQ multiplex PCR; TCRdb lists only in-frame clones, some missing. The sample shows over 14,000 clones, about 72% of them seen only once. V gene TRBV10-3 combines with J gene TRBJ1-1; D unresolved. Sequencing was done on a sample of peripheral blood mononuclear cells (PBMCs). The sequence came from a man younger than 35. The CDR3 spells CAIRVAKNTEAFF. Here the CDR3 DNA reads TGTGCCATCAGGGTTGCCAAGAACACTGAAGCTTTCTTT.